The 21 T cell receptor beta chains listed next were all sequenced from one sample in a study of T-cell memory formation after mild COVID-19. TCRdb reanalysed the 5' RACE reads using MiXCR and keeps one entry per CDR3 protein. This table has more than 45,000 distinct CDR3 sequences, over 8.5% appearing once. The source material was PBMCs or a T cell subset sorted from them (not recorded which). The receptors shown here come from an adult woman who had mild COVID-19 (a few samples of this study predate the infection). Cell type and time point are not known.

J is TRBJ2-5 and V is TRBV7-6, with D hard to call. Germline values: CDR1 SGHVS, CDR2 FNYEAQ. The CDR3 runs to 12 residues. Trimming removed 0 bases at V and 7 bases at J, with 6 bases between. The CDR3 protein is CASSLASTTQYF. In DNA, the CDR3 is TGTGCCAGCAGCTTAGCTAGTACGACCCAGTACTTC.

This clonotype was recorded a few times. The chain uses TRBV6-5 and TRBJ2-3, with 10 bases lining up with TRBD2. The V gene end was trimmed by 0 bases and the J gene end by 3 bases; junction bases not matched to a gene: 6. Looked up from germline, CDR1 is MNHEY and CDR2 is SVGAGI. The CDR3 length is 17 residues. The CDR3 DNA reads TGTGCCAGCAGTTACTCGGTGGTAGCGGGGGGAACAGATACGCAGTATTTT. As protein: CASSYSVVAGGTDTQYF.

This clonotype was observed at least ten times. The CDR3 bases are TGTGCCAGCAGTTTGGGGGGGGCAGAGACCCAGTACTTC. Its translation is CASSLGGAETQYF. The genes are TRBV28 and TRBJ2-5; a possible D gene is TRBD2 (7 bases). Trimming removed 3 bases at V and 4 bases at J, with 9 bases between. CDR3 length: 13 amino acids. Germline-derived CDR1 and CDR2 are MDHEN and SYDVKM.

The V gene is TRBV5-1, the J gene TRBJ1-1, with D hard to call. Germline CDR1 SGHRS, CDR2 YFSETQ. CDR3 length: 18 amino acids. Trimming removed 3 bases at V and 1 base at J, with 22 bases between. The CDR3 reads CASSWETVGLLGNTEAFF. In nucleotides, the CDR3 is TGCGCCAGCAGCTGGGAGACCGTAGGACTCCTGGGGAACACTGAAGCTTTCTTT.

This clonotype was counted at least ten times. The chain carries TRBV6-2 or TRBV6-3 and TRBJ2-7; 9 bases agree with TRBD1. The CDR3 length is 11 residues. Germline CDR1 and CDR2: MNHEY and SVGEGT. V shed 9 bases and J 7 bases; nucleotides not matched to a gene: 4. The CDR3 DNA is TGTGCCAGTGGGACAGGGTTTGAGCAGTACTTC. As protein: CASGTGFEQYF.

The chain couples TRBV20-1 to TRBJ1-1, with TRBD1 as a possible D gene (5 bases). V dropped 6 bases and J dropped 4 bases, with 18 bases sitting between them. The V gene's germline CDR1 is DFQATT and CDR2 SNEGSKA (reference sequence). The CDR3 has 14 residues. In nucleotides, the CDR3 is TGCAGTGCAAGACCTCCGAACGGGGGCACTGAAGCTTTCTTT. This translates into CSARPPNGGTEAFF.

The V gene is TRBV4-3, the J gene TRBJ1-2; D remains ambiguous. Trimming shortened V by 0 bases and J by 8 bases, and 13 bases separated the two germline ends. The CDR3 covers 14 residues. Germline-derived CDR1 and CDR2 are LGHNA and YSLEER. The CDR3 is CASSQETSPGGYTF. CDR3 nucleotide sequence: TGCGCCAGCAGCCAAGAAACCTCGCCGGGGGGCTACACCTTC.

The chain couples TRBV30 to TRBJ2-3; the D is unclear. The CDR3 loop spans 11 amino acids. Germline V CDR1 and CDR2: GTSNPN, SVGIG (reference sequence). Trimming left V 0 bases short and J 14 bases short, with 12 bases between. CDR3 sequence reads: CAWSVVYQRYF. The CDR3 DNA is TGTGCCTGGAGTGTAGTGTACCAACGGTATTTT.

This clonotype has a handful of counts. This chain connects TRBV10-3 to TRBJ1-5; no definite D call. The germline V and J ends were trimmed by 3 bases and 0 bases, with 9 bases remaining between them. This CDR3 spans 15 amino acids. The germline gives CDR1 ENHRY, CDR2 SYGVKD. The CDR3 here is CAISDRLYSNQPQHF. CDR3 coding DNA: TGTGCCATCAGTGACCGGCTGTATAGCAATCAGCCCCAGCATTTT.

This clonotype was picked up a small number of times. The chain recombines TRBV11-2 with TRBJ2-3; D is ambiguous. The CDR3 loop spans 13 amino acids. Trimming cost V 5 bases and J 5 bases, with 11 bases left between them. Germline CDR1 is SGHAT and CDR2 is FQNNGV. CDR3: CASSPTLGDTQYF. Written as DNA, the CDR3 is TGTGCCAGCAGCCCCACCCTCGGAGATACGCAGTATTTT.

The chain uses TRBV11-2 and TRBJ1-3, with a weak D call TRBD1 (6 bases). The CDR3 runs to 19 residues. Deletions cut 2 bases from V and 0 bases from J, with 20 bases between. CDR1 SGHAT and CDR2 FQNNGV come from the germline V gene. CDR3 DNA: TGTGCCAGCAGCTTAAAGGGGACAAGCATCAGGGGCTCTGGAAACACCATATATTTT. This codes for CASSLKGTSIRGSGNTIYF. Full variable domain (remainder filled in from reference TRBV11-2 and TRBJ1-3): EAGVAQSPRYKIIEKRQSVAFWCNPISGHATLYWYQQILGQGPKLLIQFQNNGVVDDSQLPKDRFSAERLKGVDSTLKIQPAKLEDSAVYLCASSLKGTSIRGSGNTIYFGEGSWLTVV.

This clonotype came up many times. The chain joins TRBV12-3 or TRBV12-4 to TRBJ2-1; D ambiguous. V was trimmed by 7 bases and J by 10 bases, leaving 17 bases between them. This CDR3 has 13 amino acids. The CDR3 coding sequence is TGTGCCAGCACCGTAGACGGTCTGGGGGAGCAGTTCTTC. Translated, it gives CASTVDGLGEQFF.

This clonotype was seen at least ten times. V gene TRBV6-2 or TRBV6-3 combines with J gene TRBJ2-6; no firm D call. Germline CDR1 reads MNHEY; CDR2 reads SVGEGT. CDR3 length: 15 amino acids. V was trimmed by 7 bases and J by 4 bases, leaving 14 bases between them. CDR3: CASIRPSGGANVLTF. The DNA of the CDR3 is TGTGCCAGCATTAGACCCTCCGGGGGGGCCAACGTCCTGACTTTC.

Many counts were recorded for this clonotype. The chain joins TRBV9 to TRBJ2-1, with TRBD2 matching over 8 bases. V lost 4 bases, J lost 5 bases, and 11 bases stayed unmatched. CDR3 size: 16 residues. Germline CDR1 reads SGDLS; CDR2 reads YYNGEE. Written as DNA, the CDR3 is TGTGCCAGCAGCCCTCGGGTAGCGGGGACGAACAATGAGCAGTTCTTC. Translated, it gives CASSPRVAGTNNEQFF.

This clonotype was picked up a small number of times. The rearrangement joins TRBV18 to TRBJ2-6; D is unclear. Germline CDR1 and CDR2: KGHSH and LQKENI. V gave up 0 bases and J gave up 0 bases, with 3 bases separating them. This CDR3 comprises 15 residues. The CDR3 spells CASSPPSSGANVLTF. The CDR3 DNA reads TGTGCCAGCTCACCACCGTCCTCTGGGGCCAACGTCCTGACTTTC.

This clonotype appeared many times. The J gene is TRBJ2-2, the V gene TRBV15, with D unresolved. V lost 1 base, J lost 8 bases, and 26 bases lay in between. CDR3 length: 19 amino acids. Germline V lookup: CDR1 LNHNV, CDR2 YYDKDF (reference sequence). In DNA, the CDR3 is TGTGCCACCAGCAGAGGCACCGCCACCCGGGCCTTTCGAGCGGGGGAGCTGTTTTTT. Encoded protein: CATSRGTATRAFRAGELFF.

This clonotype was picked up a small number of times. The CDR3 region is CASSPSGAYEQYF. CDR3 bases: TGTGCCAGCAGCCCTAGCGGGGCATACGAGCAGTACTTC. The chain recombines TRBV7-9 with TRBJ2-7; 9 bases are shared with TRBD2. CDR3 length: 13 residues. Germline CDR1 and CDR2: SEHNR and FQNEAQ (reference sequence). V was pared by 5 bases and J by 4 bases, with 3 bases of the junction left unmatched.

V and J are TRBV4-3 and TRBJ2-1, with 15 bases lining up with TRBD2. Per germline, CDR1 LGHNA and CDR2 YSLEER. The length of the CDR3 is 17 residues. Trimming at V came to 3 bases and at J to 9 bases, leaving 9 bases not matched to a gene. The CDR3 DNA reads TGCGCCAGCAGCCACGACGGACTAGCGGGAGGGCCCCCTGAGCAGTTCTTC. It specifies CASSHDGLAGGPPEQFF.

The rearrangement links TRBV20-1 to TRBJ2-3; a possible D gene is TRBD2 (5 bases). Germline V gene lookup returns CDR1 DFQATT and CDR2 SNEGSKA (reference sequence). Trimming took off 3 bases at V and 2 bases at J, with 18 bases between the two ends. The CDR3 totals 16 residues. CDR3 sequence: CSARRPLSGNTDTQYF. The CDR3 DNA follows: TGCAGTGCTAGGCGCCCCCTCTCGGGGAACACAGATACGCAGTATTTT.

This clonotype was counted once. The chain links TRBV5-1 to TRBJ2-2; 8 nucleotides line up with TRBD1. V trimming: 4 bases; J trimming: 3 bases; junction bases outside the gene matches: 8. This CDR3 spans 16 amino acids. Looked up from germline, CDR1 is SGHRS and CDR2 is YFSETQ. This CDR3 is CASSPGQGVYTGELFF. Here the CDR3 DNA reads TGCGCCAGCAGCCCCGGACAGGGAGTGTACACCGGGGAGCTGTTTTTT. Full variable domain (outside the CDR3, taken from reference TRBV5-1 and TRBJ2-2): KAGVTQTPRYLIKTRGQQVTLSCSPISGHRSVSWYQQTPGQGLQFLFEYFSETQRNKGNFPGRFSGRQFSNSRSEMNVSTLELGDSALYLCASSPGQGVYTGELFFGEGSRLTVL.

In its sample, this clonotype was seen many times. The gene calls are TRBV7-8 and TRBJ2-1, with D tentatively TRBD2 (6 bases). Trimming stripped 5 bases from V and 9 bases from J, with 14 bases between. This CDR3 contains 13 residues. From germline, CDR1 is SGHVS and CDR2 FQNEAQ. The CDR3 nucleotides are TGTGCCAGCAGCCTAGGGGCGGGGCGTGAGCAGTTCTTC. Translated, it gives CASSLGAGREQFF.